This T cell receptor beta chain was sequenced during a study of T cells in Graves' hyperthyroidism and ophthalmopathy. CDR1 is LGHNA, CDR2 YNFKEQ, per germline. This CDR3 has 16 residues. Losses at the gene ends were 2 bases for V and 1 base for J; bases not matched to a gene: 5. Amplification of TCR beta CDR3 regions was performed using RNA transcripts as template. First-round RT-PCR with HTBI primers amplified the TCR CDR3 region. Using its own MiXCR run on the multiplex PCR reads, TCRdb lists one record per CDR3 protein. Of around 600,000 distinct CDR3 sequences in the sample, 14% were seen once. Sequencing was done on a sample of blood. The chain recombines TRBV4-2 with TRBJ1-5; 7 bases are a match to TRBD1. The sequence came from a woman younger than 30 with Graves' ophthalmopathy. The CDR3 DNA reads as TGTGCCAGCAGCCAAAGACAGGGCTTAAGCAATCAGCCCCAGCATTTT. It is translated as CASSQRQGLSNQPQHF.